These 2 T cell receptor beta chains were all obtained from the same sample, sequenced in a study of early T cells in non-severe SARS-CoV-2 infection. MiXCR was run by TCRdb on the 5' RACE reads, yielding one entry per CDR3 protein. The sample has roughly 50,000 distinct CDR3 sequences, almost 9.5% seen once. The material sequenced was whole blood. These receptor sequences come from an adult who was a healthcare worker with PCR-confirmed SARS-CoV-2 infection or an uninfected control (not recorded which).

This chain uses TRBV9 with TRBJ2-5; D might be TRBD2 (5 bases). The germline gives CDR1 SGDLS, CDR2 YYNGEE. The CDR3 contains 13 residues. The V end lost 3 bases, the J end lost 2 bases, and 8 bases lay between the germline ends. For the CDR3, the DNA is TGTGCCAGCAGCGGACGGACTCAAGAGACCCAGTACTTC. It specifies CASSGRTQETQYF.

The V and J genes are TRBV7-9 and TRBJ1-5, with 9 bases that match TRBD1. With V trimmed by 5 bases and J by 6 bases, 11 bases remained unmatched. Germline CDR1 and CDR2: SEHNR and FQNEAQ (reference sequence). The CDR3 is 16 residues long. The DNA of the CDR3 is TGTGCCAGCAGCCACGCGAAACAGGGGGCGATTCAGCCCCAGCATTTT. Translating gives CASSHAKQGAIQPQHF.